This record concerns one TCR beta chain sequence. Cell sorting was applied to PBMCs, and CD4+ and CD8+ T cells were collected. This specimen belongs to a study of CD8+ T cells in alopecia areata. RNA was extracted and reverse transcribed into cDNA as the sequencing template. Clones were sequenced by immunoSEQ multiplex PCR, and TCRdb holds only the in-frame ones, with some missing. This table has approximately 59,000 clones, about 44% appearing once. Sequenced material: CD8+ T cells sorted from blood, taken at week 0. The clonotype originates from a human donor with alopecia areata.

The CDR3 protein is CASREQMAGGNTEAFF. CDR3 DNA sequence: TGTGCCAGCAGGGAACAGATGGCGGGGGGAAACACTGAAGCTTTCTTT. The chain recombines TRBV2 with TRBJ1-1, with D perhaps TRBD1 (5 bases). Germline CDR1 and CDR2: SNHLY and FYNNEI. Trimming took 6 bases from V and 2 from J, leaving 19 bases between them. The CDR3 consists of 16 residues.